This entry is about one T cell receptor (beta chain). Its antigen is currently unknown. Data came from immunoSEQ multiplex PCR; TCRdb stores just in-frame clones and leaves some out. The sample lists 120,000 to 150,000 clones; roughly 86% were seen once. The sample is drawn from a study of T cell responses to AZD1222 COVID-19 vaccine. V gave up 5 bases and J gave up 5 bases, with 6 bases separating them. CDR1 and CDR2 (germline): SQVTM, ANQGSEA. This CDR3 has 10 amino acids. Study observations and caveats: Seropositivity was recorded at baseline in only 6 or 7 AZD1222 recipients. Spike was spanned by vaccine-associated CD4 TCRs, which were dominant at 160-218 and 743-854. Mostly white British, mostly female donors; authors suggested clonal diversity may be underestimated.

The V gene is TRBV29-1, the J gene TRBJ1-2; D remains ambiguous. This specimen was peripheral blood, taken 28 days after the second dose of the MenACWY control vaccine. The clonotype originates from an adult who received the MenACWY meningococcal vaccine as a control. CDR3 sequence reads: CSVSGYGYTF. CDR3 nucleotides: TGCAGCGTTTCCGGGTATGGCTACACCTTC.